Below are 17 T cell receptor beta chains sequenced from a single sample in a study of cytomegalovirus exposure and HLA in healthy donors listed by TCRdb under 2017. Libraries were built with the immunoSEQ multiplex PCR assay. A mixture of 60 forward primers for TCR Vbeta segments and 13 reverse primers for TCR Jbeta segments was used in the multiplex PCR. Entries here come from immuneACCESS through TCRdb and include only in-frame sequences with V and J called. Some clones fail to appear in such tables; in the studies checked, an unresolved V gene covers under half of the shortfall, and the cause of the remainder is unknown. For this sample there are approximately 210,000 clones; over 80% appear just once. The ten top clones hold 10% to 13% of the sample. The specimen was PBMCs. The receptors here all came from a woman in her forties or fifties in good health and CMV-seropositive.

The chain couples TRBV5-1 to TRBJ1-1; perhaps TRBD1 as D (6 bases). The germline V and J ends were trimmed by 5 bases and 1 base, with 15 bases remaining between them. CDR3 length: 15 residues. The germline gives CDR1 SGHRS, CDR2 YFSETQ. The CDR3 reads CASRPTQGRNTEAFF. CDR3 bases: TGCGCCAGCAGACCTACTCAGGGGAGGAACACTGAAGCTTTCTTT.

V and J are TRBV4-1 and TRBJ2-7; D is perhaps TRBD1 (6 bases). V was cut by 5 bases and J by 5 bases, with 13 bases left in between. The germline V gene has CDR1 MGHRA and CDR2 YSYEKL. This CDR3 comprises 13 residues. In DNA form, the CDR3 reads TGCGCCAGCAGCGTAGGGGGAAGCGACGAGCAGTACTTC. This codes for CASSVGGSDEQYF.

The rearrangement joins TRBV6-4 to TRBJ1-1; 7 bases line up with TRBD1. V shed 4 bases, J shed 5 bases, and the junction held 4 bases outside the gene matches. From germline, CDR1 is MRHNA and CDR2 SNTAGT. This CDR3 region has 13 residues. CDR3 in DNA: TGTGCCAGCAGTGTAGACAGGGTGACTGAAGCTTTCTTT. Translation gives CASSVDRVTEAFF.

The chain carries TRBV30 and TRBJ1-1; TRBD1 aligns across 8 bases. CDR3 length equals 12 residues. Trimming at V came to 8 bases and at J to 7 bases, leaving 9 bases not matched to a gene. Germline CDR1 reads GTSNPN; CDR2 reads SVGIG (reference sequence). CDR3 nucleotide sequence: TGTGCCCAAAGACAGGGGAGGGGTGAAGCTTTCTTT. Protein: CAQRQGRGEAFF.

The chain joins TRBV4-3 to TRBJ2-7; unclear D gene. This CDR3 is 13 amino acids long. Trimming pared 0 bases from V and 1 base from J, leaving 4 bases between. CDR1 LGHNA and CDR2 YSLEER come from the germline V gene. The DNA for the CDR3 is TGCGCCAGCAGCCAAGACACATCCTACGAGCAGTACTTC. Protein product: CASSQDTSYEQYF.

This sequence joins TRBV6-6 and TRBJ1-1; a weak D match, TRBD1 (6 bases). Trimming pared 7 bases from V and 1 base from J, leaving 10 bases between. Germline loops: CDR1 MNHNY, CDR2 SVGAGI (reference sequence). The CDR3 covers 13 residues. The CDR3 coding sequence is TGTGCCAGCACAGGGGCCCAGAACACTGAAGCTTTCTTT. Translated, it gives CASTGAQNTEAFF.

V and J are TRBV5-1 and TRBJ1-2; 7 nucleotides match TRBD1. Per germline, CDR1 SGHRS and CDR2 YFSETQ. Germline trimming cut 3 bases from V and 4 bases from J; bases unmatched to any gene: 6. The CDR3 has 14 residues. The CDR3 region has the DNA TGCGCCAGCAGCTCCCGGTCAGGGGGCTATGGCTACACCTTC. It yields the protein CASSSRSGGYGYTF.

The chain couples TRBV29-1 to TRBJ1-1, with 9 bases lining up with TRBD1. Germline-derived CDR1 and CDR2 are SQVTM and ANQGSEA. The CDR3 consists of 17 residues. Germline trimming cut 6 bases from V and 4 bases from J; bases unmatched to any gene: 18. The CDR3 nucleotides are TGCAGCGTAATATCCGGACAGGGGCCCCGAGCGGGCACTGAAGCTTTCTTT. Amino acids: CSVISGQGPRAGTEAFF.

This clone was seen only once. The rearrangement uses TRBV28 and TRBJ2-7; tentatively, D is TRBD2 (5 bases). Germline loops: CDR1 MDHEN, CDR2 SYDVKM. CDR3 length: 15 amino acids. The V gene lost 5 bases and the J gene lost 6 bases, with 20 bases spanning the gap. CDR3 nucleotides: TGTGCCAGCAGTCCCCTTCCCATCGGGGAACTCGAGCAGTACTTC. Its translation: CASSPLPIGELEQYF.

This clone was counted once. CDR3: CAWSPTVEAFF. The CDR3 region has the DNA TGTGCCTGGAGTCCGACAGTTGAAGCTTTCTTT. The rearrangement joins TRBV30 to TRBJ1-1; a weak D match, TRBD1 (5 bases). The CDR3 runs 11 residues. V dropped 2 bases and J dropped 7 bases, with 8 bases sitting between them. CDR1 and CDR2 from the germline V gene are GTSNPN and SVGIG (reference sequence).

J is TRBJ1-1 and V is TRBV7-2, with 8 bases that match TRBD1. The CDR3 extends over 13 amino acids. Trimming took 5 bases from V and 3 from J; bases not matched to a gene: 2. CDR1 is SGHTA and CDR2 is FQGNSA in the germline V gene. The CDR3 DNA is TGTGCCAGCAGCATGACAGGGGACACTGAAGCTTTCTTT. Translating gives CASSMTGDTEAFF.

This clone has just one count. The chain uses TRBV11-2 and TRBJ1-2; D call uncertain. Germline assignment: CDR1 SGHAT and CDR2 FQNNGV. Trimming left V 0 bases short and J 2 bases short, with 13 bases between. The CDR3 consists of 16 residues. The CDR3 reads CASSLDLAAENYGYTF. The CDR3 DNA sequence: TGTGCCAGCAGCTTAGATCTTGCTGCGGAGAACTATGGCTACACCTTC.

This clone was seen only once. CDR3 sequence: CASSRWTATNTEAFF. In nucleotides, the CDR3 is TGTGCCAGTAGTCGTTGGACAGCAACGAACACTGAAGCTTTCTTT. The chain joins TRBV19 to TRBJ1-1; D possibly corresponds to TRBD1 (6 bases). Germline CDR1 reads LNHDA; CDR2 reads SQIVND (reference sequence). This CDR3 comprises 15 residues. The V gene lost 5 bases and the J gene lost 1 base, with 14 bases spanning the gap.

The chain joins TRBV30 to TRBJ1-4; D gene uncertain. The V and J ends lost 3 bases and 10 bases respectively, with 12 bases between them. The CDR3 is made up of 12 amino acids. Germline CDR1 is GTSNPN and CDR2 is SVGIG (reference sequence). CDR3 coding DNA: TGTGCCTGGAGGACGGAGTACGGAAAACTGTTTTTT. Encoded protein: CAWRTEYGKLFF.

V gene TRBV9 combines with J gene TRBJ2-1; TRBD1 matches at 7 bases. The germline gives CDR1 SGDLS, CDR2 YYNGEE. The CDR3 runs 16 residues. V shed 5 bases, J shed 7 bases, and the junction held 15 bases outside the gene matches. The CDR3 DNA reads TGTGCCAGCAGTTCTCATGGACTGAGCAGGGGGAATGAGCAGTTCTTC. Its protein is CASSSHGLSRGNEQFF. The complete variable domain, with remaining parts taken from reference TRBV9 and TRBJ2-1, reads DSGVTQTPKHLITATGQRVTLRCSPRSGDLSVYWYQQSLDQGLQFLIQYYNGEERAKGNILERFSAQQFPDLHSELNLSSLELGDSALYFCASSSHGLSRGNEQFFGPGTRLTVL.

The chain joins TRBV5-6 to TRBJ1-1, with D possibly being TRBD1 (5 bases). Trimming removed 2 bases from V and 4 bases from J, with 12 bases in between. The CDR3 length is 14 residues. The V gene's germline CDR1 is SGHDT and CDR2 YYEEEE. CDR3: CASSFRDPTTEAFF. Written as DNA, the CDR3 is TGTGCCAGCAGCTTCAGGGATCCGACCACTGAAGCTTTCTTT. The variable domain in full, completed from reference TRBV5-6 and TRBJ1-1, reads DAGVTQSPTHLIKTRGQQVTLRCSPKSGHDTVSWYQQALGQGPQFIFQYYEEEERQRGNFPDRFSGHQFPNYSSELNVNALLLGDSALYLCASSFRDPTTEAFFGQGTRLTVV.

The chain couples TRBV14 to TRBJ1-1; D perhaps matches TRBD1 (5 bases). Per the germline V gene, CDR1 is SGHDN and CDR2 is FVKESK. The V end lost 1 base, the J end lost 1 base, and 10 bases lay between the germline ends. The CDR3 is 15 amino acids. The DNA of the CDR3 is TGTGCCAGCAGCCAAGGGACAACGTGGAACACTGAAGCTTTCTTT. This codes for CASSQGTTWNTEAFF.